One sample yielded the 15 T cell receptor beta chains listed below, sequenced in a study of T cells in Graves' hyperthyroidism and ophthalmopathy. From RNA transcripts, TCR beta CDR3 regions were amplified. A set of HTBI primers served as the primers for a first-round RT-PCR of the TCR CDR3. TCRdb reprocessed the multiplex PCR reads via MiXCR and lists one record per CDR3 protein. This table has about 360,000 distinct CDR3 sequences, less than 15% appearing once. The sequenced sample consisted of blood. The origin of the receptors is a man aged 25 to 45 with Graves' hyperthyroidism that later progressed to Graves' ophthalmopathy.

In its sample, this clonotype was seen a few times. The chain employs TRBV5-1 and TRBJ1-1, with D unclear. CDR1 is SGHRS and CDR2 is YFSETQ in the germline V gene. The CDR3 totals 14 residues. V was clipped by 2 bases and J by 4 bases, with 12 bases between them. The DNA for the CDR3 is TGCGCCAGCAGCTTCGGAGGTTTGGCCACTGAAGCTTTCTTT. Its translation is CASSFGGLATEAFF.

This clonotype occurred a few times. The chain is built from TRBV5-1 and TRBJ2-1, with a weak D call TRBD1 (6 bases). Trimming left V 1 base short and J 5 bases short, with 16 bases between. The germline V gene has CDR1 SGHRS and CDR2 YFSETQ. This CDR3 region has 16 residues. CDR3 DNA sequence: TGCGCCAGCAGCTTGAGGGGGTCTTCCTCTAACAATGAGCAGTTCTTC. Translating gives CASSLRGSSSNNEQFF.

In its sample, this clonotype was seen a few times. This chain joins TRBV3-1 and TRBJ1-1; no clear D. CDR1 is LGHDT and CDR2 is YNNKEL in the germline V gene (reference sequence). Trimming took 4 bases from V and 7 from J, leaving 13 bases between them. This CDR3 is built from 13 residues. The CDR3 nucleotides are TGTGCCAGCAGCCCCCGGTCGGGAGGTGAAGCTTTCTTT. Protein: CASSPRSGGEAFF.

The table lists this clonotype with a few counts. The chain's CDR3 is CSARGGIGYGYTF. The CDR3 DNA sequence: TGCAGTGCTAGAGGGGGGATCGGCTATGGCTACACCTTC. The chain combines TRBV20-1 with TRBJ1-2; possible D gene TRBD1, 5 bases. The CDR3 covers 13 residues. CDR1 is DFQATT and CDR2 is SNEGSKA in the germline V gene (reference sequence). With 1 base removed from V and 4 bases from J, the gap between germline ends came to 10 bases.

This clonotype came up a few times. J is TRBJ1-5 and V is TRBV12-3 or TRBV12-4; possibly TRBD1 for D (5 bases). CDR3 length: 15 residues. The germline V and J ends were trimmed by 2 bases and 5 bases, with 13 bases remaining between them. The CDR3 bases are TGTGCCAGCAGTTTATTGGGCGGGGCTGATCAGCCCCAGCATTTT. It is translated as CASSLLGGADQPQHF.

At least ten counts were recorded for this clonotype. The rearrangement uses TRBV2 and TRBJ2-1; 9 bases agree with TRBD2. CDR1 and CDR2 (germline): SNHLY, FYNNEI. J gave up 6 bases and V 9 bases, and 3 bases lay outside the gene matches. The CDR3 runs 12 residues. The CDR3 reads CARQGLANEQFF. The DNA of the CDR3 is TGTGCCAGGCAGGGACTAGCCAATGAGCAGTTCTTC.

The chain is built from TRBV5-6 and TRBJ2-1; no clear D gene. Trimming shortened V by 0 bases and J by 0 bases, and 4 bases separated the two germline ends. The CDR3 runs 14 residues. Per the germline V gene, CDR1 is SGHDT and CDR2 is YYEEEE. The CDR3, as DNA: TGTGCCAGCAGCTTGGTTAACTCCTACAATGAGCAGTTCTTC. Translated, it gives CASSLVNSYNEQFF.

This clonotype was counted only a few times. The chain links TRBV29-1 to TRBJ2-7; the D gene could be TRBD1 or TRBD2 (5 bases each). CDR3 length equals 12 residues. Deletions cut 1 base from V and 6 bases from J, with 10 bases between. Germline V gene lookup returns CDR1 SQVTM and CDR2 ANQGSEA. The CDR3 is CSVEVPGGEQYF. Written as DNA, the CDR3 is TGCAGCGTTGAAGTCCCTGGGGGCGAGCAGTACTTC.

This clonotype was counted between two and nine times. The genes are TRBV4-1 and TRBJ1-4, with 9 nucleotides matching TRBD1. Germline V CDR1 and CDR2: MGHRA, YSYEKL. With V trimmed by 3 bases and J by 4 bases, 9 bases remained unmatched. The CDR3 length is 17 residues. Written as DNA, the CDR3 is TGCGCCAGCAGCCACGGGACAGGGAGGGAACTTAATGAAAAACTGTTTTTT. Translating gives CASSHGTGRELNEKLFF.

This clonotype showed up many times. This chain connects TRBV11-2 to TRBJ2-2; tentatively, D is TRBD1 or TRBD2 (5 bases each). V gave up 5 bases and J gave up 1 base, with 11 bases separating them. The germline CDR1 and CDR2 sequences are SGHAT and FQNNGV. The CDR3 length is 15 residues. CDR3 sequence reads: CASSPIGGNTGELFF. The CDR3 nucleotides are TGTGCCAGCAGCCCAATTGGGGGGAACACCGGGGAGCTGTTTTTT.

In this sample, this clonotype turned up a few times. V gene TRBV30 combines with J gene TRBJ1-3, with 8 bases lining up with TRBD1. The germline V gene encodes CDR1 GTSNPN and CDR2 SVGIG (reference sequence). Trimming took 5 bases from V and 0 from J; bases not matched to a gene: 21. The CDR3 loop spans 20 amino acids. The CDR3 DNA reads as TGTGCCTGGGAAACGTCCGGGACAGGCAACCACCGACGCTCTGGAAACACCATATATTTT. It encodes CAWETSGTGNHRRSGNTIYF.

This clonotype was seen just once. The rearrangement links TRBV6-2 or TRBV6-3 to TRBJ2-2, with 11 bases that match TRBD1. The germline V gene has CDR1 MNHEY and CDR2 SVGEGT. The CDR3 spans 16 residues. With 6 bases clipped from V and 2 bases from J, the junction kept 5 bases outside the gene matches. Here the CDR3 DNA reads TGTGCCAGCAGGTTGGGGACAGGGGGTAACACCGGGGAGCTGTTTTTT. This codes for CASRLGTGGNTGELFF.

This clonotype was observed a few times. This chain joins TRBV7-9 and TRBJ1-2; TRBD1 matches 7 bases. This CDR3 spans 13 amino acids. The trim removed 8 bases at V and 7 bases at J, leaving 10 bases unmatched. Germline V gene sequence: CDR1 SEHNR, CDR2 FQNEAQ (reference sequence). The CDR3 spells CASHRGRGGGYTF. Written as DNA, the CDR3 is TGTGCCAGCCACAGGGGAAGGGGGGGTGGCTACACCTTC.

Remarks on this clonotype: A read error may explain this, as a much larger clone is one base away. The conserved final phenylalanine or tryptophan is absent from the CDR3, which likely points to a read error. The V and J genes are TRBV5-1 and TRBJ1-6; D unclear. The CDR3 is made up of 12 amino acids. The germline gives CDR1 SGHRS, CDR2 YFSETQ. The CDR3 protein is CASSSNNSPLHC. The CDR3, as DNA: TGCGCCAGCAGCTCCAATAATTCACCCCTCCACTGT.

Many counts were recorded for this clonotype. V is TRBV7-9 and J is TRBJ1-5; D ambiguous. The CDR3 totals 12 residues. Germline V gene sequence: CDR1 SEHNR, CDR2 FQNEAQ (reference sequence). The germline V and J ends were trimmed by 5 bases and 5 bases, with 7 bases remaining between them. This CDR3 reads CASSGGHQPQHF. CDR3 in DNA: TGTGCCAGCAGCGGAGGGCATCAGCCCCAGCATTTT. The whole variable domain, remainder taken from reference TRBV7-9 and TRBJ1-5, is DTGVSQNPRHKITKRGQNVTFRCDPISEHNRLYWYRQTLGQGPEFLTYFQNEAQLEKSRLLSDRFSAERPKGSFSTLEIQRTEQGDSAMYLCASSGGHQPQHFGDGTRLSIL.